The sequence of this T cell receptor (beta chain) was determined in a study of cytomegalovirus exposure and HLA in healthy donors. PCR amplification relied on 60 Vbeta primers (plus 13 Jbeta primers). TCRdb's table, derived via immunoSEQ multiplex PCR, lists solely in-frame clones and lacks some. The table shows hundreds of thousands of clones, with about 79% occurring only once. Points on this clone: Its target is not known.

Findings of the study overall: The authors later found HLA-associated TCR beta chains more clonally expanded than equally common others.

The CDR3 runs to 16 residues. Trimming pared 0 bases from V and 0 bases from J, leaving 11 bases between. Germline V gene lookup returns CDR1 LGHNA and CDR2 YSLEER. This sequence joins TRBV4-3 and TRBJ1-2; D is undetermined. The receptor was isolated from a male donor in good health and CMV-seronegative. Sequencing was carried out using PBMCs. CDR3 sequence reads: CASSQDSAVANYGYTF. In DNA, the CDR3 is TGCGCCAGCAGCCAAGATTCGGCGGTAGCTAACTATGGCTACACCTTC.